This paragraph reports one T cell receptor beta chain. The repertoire was sequenced with immunoSEQ multiplex PCR; TCRdb's copy has only in-frame clones and lacks some. The sample shows hundreds of thousands of clones, about 90% of them seen only once. These data originate in a study of blood T cell repertoires in COVID-19. For the study at large: Acute and convalescent COVID-19 specimens originated in the United States, Italy and Spain.

Trimming cost V 8 bases and J 5 bases; bases outside gene matches: 10. This CDR3 is 14 amino acids long. CDR1 is ENHRY and CDR2 is SYGVKD in the germline V gene. This chain joins TRBV10-3 and TRBJ2-5, with TRBD2 matching 8 bases. Sample: peripheral blood. This receptor was taken from a middle-aged woman who had recovered from COVID-19. CDR3 residues: CAISLSGEGETQYF. CDR3 nucleotides: TGTGCCATCTCTCTTAGCGGGGAGGGCGAGACCCAGTACTTC.